Each of the 31 T cell receptor beta chains below was sequenced from the same sample in a study of long-term antiretroviral therapy in people with HIV. It was version v3.0 of the immunoSEQ assay that was run at survey level. Sequencing was performed with immunoSEQ multiplex PCR; in TCRdb, only in-frame clones are kept and a portion is missing. The data show tens of thousands of clones, about 90% seen once. The sequencing used unsorted PBMCs, collected 1.1 years after starting antiretroviral therapy. These TCRs come from a man younger than 35 with HIV.

Details on this clone: The same CDR3 also results from other DNA sequences found in this sample. The V and J genes are TRBV9 and TRBJ2-7; 13 nucleotides line up with TRBD2. The CDR3 sequence is 15 residues long. J lost 2 bases, V lost 3 bases, and 2 bases had no gene match. CDR1 and CDR2 from the germline V gene are SGDLS and YYNGEE. The chain's CDR3 is CASSAGLAGTYEQYF. The DNA for the CDR3 is TGTGCCAGCAGCGCGGGACTAGCGGGGACCTACGAGCAGTACTTC.

This sequence joins TRBV7-2 and TRBJ1-5, with 12 bases that match TRBD1. The CDR3 is made up of 15 amino acids. Germline-derived CDR1 and CDR2 are SGHTA and FQGNSA. The V segment lost 5 bases and the J segment 5 bases; nucleotides outside the gene matches: 4. In DNA, the CDR3 is TGTGCCAGCAGCCTGGGACAGGGGGCTGATCAGCCCCAGCATTTT. Protein product: CASSLGQGADQPQHF. Full variable domain (outside the CDR3, taken from reference TRBV7-2 and TRBJ1-5): GAGVSQSPSNKVTEKGKDVELRCDPISGHTALYWYRQSLGQGLEFLIYFQGNSAPDKSGLPSDRFSAERTGGSVSTLTIQRTQQEDSAVYLCASSLGQGADQPQHFGDGTRLSIL.

The chain recombines TRBV27 with TRBJ2-7; D is possibly TRBD1 (6 bases). With 2 bases removed from V and 3 bases from J, the gap between germline ends came to 14 bases. CDR3 length: 15 amino acids. Germline V gene data show CDR1 as MNHEY and CDR2 as SMNVEV (reference sequence). DNA for the CDR3: TGTGCCAGCAGTTTACAGGGGCCCGCCGACTACGAGCAGTACTTC. This translates into CASSLQGPADYEQYF.

The chain carries TRBV4-1 and TRBJ1-1; possibly TRBD1 for D (6 bases). The CDR3 is 15 amino acids. Germline V gene data show CDR1 as MGHRA and CDR2 as YSYEKL. Trimming pared 2 bases from V and 1 base from J, leaving 11 bases between. Here the CDR3 DNA reads TGCGCCAGCAGCCAACCGGGACACGGGAACACTGAAGCTTTCTTT. Its protein is CASSQPGHGNTEAFF.

The V gene is TRBV4-3, the J gene TRBJ2-1, with D perhaps matching TRBD2 (7 bases). V was trimmed by 0 bases and J by 5 bases, leaving 17 bases between them. The CDR3 runs 17 residues. Looked up from germline, CDR1 is LGHNA and CDR2 is YSLEER. CDR3 amino acids: CASSQEGGGALDNEQFF. CDR3 in DNA: TGCGCCAGCAGCCAAGAAGGTGGGGGGGCGCTGGACAATGAGCAGTTCTTC.

V gene TRBV27 combines with J gene TRBJ2-2; TRBD1 matches 9 bases. There are 14 residues in the CDR3. V gave up 6 bases and J gave up 3 bases; unmatched junction bases: 2. The germline V gene encodes CDR1 MNHEY and CDR2 SMNVEV (reference sequence). The CDR3 reads CASRRQGDTGELFF. DNA of the CDR3: TGTGCCAGCAGGCGACAGGGGGACACCGGGGAGCTGTTTTTT.

The chain links TRBV27 to TRBJ2-1; no clear D gene. CDR3 length: 16 residues. Germline CDR1 is MNHEY and CDR2 is SMNVEV (reference sequence). The V gene lost 1 base and the J gene lost 0 bases, with 10 bases spanning the gap. The CDR3 spells CASSLLGSGSYNEQFF. CDR3 bases: TGTGCCAGCAGTTTATTGGGCTCGGGCTCCTACAATGAGCAGTTCTTC.

The chain carries TRBV6-4 and TRBJ1-6; D ambiguous. The V and J ends lost 3 bases and 0 bases respectively, with 6 bases between them. The germline gives CDR1 MRHNA, CDR2 SNTAGT. The CDR3 runs to 15 residues. CDR3 bases: TGTGCCAGCAGTGAAGGGATCTCCTATAATTCACCCCTCCACTTT. Protein sequence: CASSEGISYNSPLHF.

This chain connects TRBV2 to TRBJ2-7; D remains ambiguous. The CDR3 is 17 residues long. Germline V gene sequence: CDR1 SNHLY, CDR2 FYNNEI. The germline V and J ends were trimmed by 0 bases and 6 bases, with 21 bases remaining between them. CDR3 nucleotide sequence: TGTGCCAGCAGTGAAGCGCTTCACCCAAGGCCCGAACTCGAGCAGTACTTC. It codes for CASSEALHPRPELEQYF.

The rearrangement uses TRBV27 and TRBJ2-5; D call uncertain. The V gene's germline CDR1 is MNHEY and CDR2 SMNVEV (reference sequence). This CDR3 spans 12 amino acids. V lost 3 bases, J lost 7 bases, and 9 bases lay in between. CDR3 amino acids: CASSFVRGTQYF. The CDR3 nucleotides read TGTGCCAGCAGTTTTGTGCGAGGGACCCAGTACTTC.

The chain is built from TRBV4-1 and TRBJ2-6, with D uncertain. CDR3 length equals 17 residues. Trimming took off 5 bases at V and 0 bases at J, with 14 bases between the two ends. The germline V gene encodes CDR1 MGHRA and CDR2 YSYEKL. The CDR3 is CASSKIYSGSGANVLTF. CDR3 DNA sequence: TGCGCCAGCAGCAAAATTTACAGTGGCTCTGGGGCCAACGTCCTGACTTTC.

The rearrangement uses TRBV27 and TRBJ1-2, with a tentative D call TRBD1 (5 bases). Between the trimmed V and J ends, which lost 5 bases and 8 bases, there was a span of 15 bases. The CDR3 is 13 amino acids. CDR1 and CDR2 from the germline V gene are MNHEY and SMNVEV (reference sequence). Written as DNA, the CDR3 is TGTGCCAGCAGTCAAATGGGACGCTACGGCTACACCTTC. Its protein is CASSQMGRYGYTF.

Regarding this clone: A read error may produce the germline difference seen at one junction end. The V gene is TRBV5-6, the J gene TRBJ2-7; the match to TRBD2 covers 7 bases. This CDR3 spans 11 amino acids. Germline CDR1 SGHDT, CDR2 YYEEEE. The CDR3 sequence is CASSSYRDYHF. CDR3 coding DNA: TGTGCCAGCAGCTCCTACCGGGACTACCACTTC. Complete variable domain (other parts from reference TRBV5-6 and TRBJ2-7): DAGVTQSPTHLIKTRGQQVTLRCSPKSGHDTVSWYQQALGQGPQFIFQYYEEEERQRGNFPDRFSGHQFPNYSSELNVNALLLGDSALYLCASSSYRDYHFGPGTRLTVT.

V and J are TRBV28 and TRBJ1-1, with D uncertain. CDR3 length: 13 residues. The germline V gene has CDR1 MDHEN and CDR2 SYDVKM. The V end lost 6 bases, the J end lost 4 bases, and 12 bases lay between the germline ends. This chain's CDR3 is CASSRPGGTEAFF. DNA of the CDR3: TGTGCCAGCAGCCGACCCGGAGGCACTGAAGCTTTCTTT.

This sequence joins TRBV13 and TRBJ2-7, with D perhaps given as TRBD1 or TRBD2 (6 bases each). Per the germline V gene, CDR1 is PRHDT and CDR2 is FYEKMQ (reference sequence). The CDR3 length is 13 residues. Trimming took 5 bases from V and 6 from J, leaving 14 bases between them. The CDR3 loop is CASSNLGGPEQYF. In DNA, the CDR3 is TGTGCCAGCAGCAACCTCGGGGGCCCCGAGCAGTACTTC.

The chain employs TRBV11-2 and TRBJ2-7; D call uncertain. Trimming shortened V by 3 bases and J by 2 bases, and 11 bases separated the two germline ends. The CDR3 has 14 residues. Germline assignment: CDR1 SGHAT and CDR2 FQNNGV. CDR3 nucleotides: TGTGCCAGCAGCTTGGAGCTAGGACCCTACGAGCAGTACTTC. Translating it yields CASSLELGPYEQYF.

The chain combines TRBV7-2 with TRBJ1-2; 8 bases are shared with TRBD1. Per the germline V gene, CDR1 is SGHTA and CDR2 is FQGNSA. The CDR3 consists of 15 residues. V was pared by 0 bases and J by 7 bases, with 7 bases of the junction left unmatched. CDR3 amino acids: CASSLATGDVGGYTF. CDR3 bases: TGTGCCAGCAGCTTAGCGACAGGGGATGTGGGTGGCTACACCTTC.

The rearrangement joins TRBV19 to TRBJ1-5, with 10 bases aligning to TRBD1. Germline CDR1 and CDR2: LNHDA and SQIVND (reference sequence). The CDR3 covers 13 residues. Trimming removed 8 bases from V and 5 bases from J; junction bases left unmatched: 3. This chain's CDR3 is CASGGTGDQPQHF. As DNA, the CDR3 is TGTGCCAGTGGGGGGACAGGGGATCAGCCCCAGCATTTT.

This chain links TRBV5-1 with TRBJ2-5; TRBD1 might be the D (6 bases). This CDR3 is built from 16 residues. Germline V CDR1 and CDR2: SGHRS, YFSETQ. V was pared by 0 bases and J by 5 bases, with 17 bases between. CDR3 amino acids: CASSLGSLGAGETQYF. The CDR3 DNA reads TGCGCCAGCAGCTTGGGGTCTTTGGGGGCTGGGGAGACCCAGTACTTC.

This CDR3 is CASSVLDAGSGANVLTF. The CDR3 DNA is TGTGCCAGCAGCGTACTGGACGCTGGCTCTGGGGCCAACGTCCTGACTTTC. The chain is built from TRBV9 and TRBJ2-6; D remains ambiguous. The CDR3 spans 17 residues. Trimming stripped 1 base from V and 0 bases from J, with 11 bases between. Per the germline V gene, CDR1 is SGDLS and CDR2 is YYNGEE.

This chain links TRBV7-9 with TRBJ1-2; 10 bases are shared with TRBD1. This CDR3 spans 14 amino acids. V shed 4 bases, J shed 8 bases, and the junction held 7 bases outside the gene matches. Per the germline V gene, CDR1 is SEHNR and CDR2 is FQNEAQ (reference sequence). CDR3 coding DNA: TGTGCCAGCAGCTCCCGACAGGGGGCTTGGGGCTACACCTTC. As protein: CASSSRQGAWGYTF. Complete variable domain (other parts from reference TRBV7-9 and TRBJ1-2): DTGVSQNPRHKITKRGQNVTFRCDPISEHNRLYWYRQTLGQGPEFLTYFQNEAQLEKSRLLSDRFSAERPKGSFSTLEIQRTEQGDSAMYLCASSSRQGAWGYTFGSGTRLTVV.

The chain combines TRBV18 with TRBJ1-4; D possibly corresponds to TRBD1 (6 bases). This CDR3 comprises 16 residues. Trimming stripped 3 bases from V and 4 bases from J, with 15 bases between. Germline CDR1 KGHSH, CDR2 LQKENI. The CDR3 nucleotides are TGTGCCAGCTCACCCTTTAAGGGGGTTGATAATGAAAAACTGTTTTTT. This translates into CASSPFKGVDNEKLFF.

The rearrangement links TRBV7-9 to TRBJ1-1; weak D call: TRBD1 (5 bases). In germline, CDR1 is SEHNR, CDR2 FQNEAQ (reference sequence). The CDR3 is made up of 14 amino acids. Between the trimmed V and J ends, which lost 1 base and 8 bases, there was a span of 14 bases. The CDR3 protein is CASSLEITQGEAFF. For the CDR3, the DNA is TGTGCCAGCAGCTTAGAAATTACGCAGGGCGAAGCTTTCTTT. Full variable domain (outside the CDR3, taken from reference TRBV7-9 and TRBJ1-1): DTGVSQNPRHKITKRGQNVTFRCDPISEHNRLYWYRQTLGQGPEFLTYFQNEAQLEKSRLLSDRFSAERPKGSFSTLEIQRTEQGDSAMYLCASSLEITQGEAFFGQGTRLTVV.

J is TRBJ2-5 and V is TRBV7-8, with 9 bases aligning to TRBD1. V shed 4 bases, J shed 0 bases, and the junction held 3 bases outside the gene matches. This CDR3 comprises 15 residues. Looked up from germline, CDR1 is SGHVS and CDR2 is FQNEAQ. Here the CDR3 DNA reads TGTGCCAGCAGCTCGGGGACAGGGCACCAAGAGACCCAGTACTTC. It encodes CASSSGTGHQETQYF.

The chain couples TRBV28 to TRBJ2-5; D could derive from TRBD1 or TRBD2 (5 bases each). The CDR3 has 14 residues. Germline values: CDR1 MDHEN, CDR2 SYDVKM. The ends were cut back, 8 bases at V and 4 bases at J, with 17 bases in the middle. Written as DNA, the CDR3 is TGTGCCAGCCGTTCCATGGGACCCCGAGAGACCCAGTACTTC. This sequence encodes CASRSMGPRETQYF.

V gene TRBV6-5 combines with J gene TRBJ1-5; D ambiguous. Germline assignment: CDR1 MNHEY and CDR2 SVGAGI. CDR3 length equals 13 residues. The V end lost 5 bases, the J end lost 1 base, and 6 bases lay between the germline ends. The CDR3 coding sequence is TGTGCCAGCAGTGGGATGAGCAATCAGCCCCAGCATTTT. It yields the protein CASSGMSNQPQHF.

Comment on this clone: At the DNA level, this CDR3 is encoded by other sequences in the same sample as well. The chain uses TRBV27 and TRBJ2-1; possible D gene TRBD2, 5 bases. V dropped 5 bases and J dropped 2 bases, with 10 bases sitting between them. The CDR3 runs 14 residues. The V gene's germline CDR1 is MNHEY and CDR2 SMNVEV (reference sequence). CDR3 amino acids: CASSPGLAYNEQFF. In nucleotides, the CDR3 is TGTGCCAGCAGTCCTGGACTGGCCTACAATGAGCAGTTCTTC.

This chain links TRBV15 with TRBJ1-2, with D hard to call. CDR1 is LNHNV, CDR2 YYDKDF, per germline (reference sequence). This CDR3 spans 14 amino acids. The ends were cut back, 1 base at V and 10 bases at J, with 16 bases in the middle. The chain's CDR3 is CATSRGDPNADYTF. In DNA, the CDR3 is TGTGCCACCAGCAGAGGTGACCCCAACGCAGACTACACCTTC.

This clone has a single count. The chain couples TRBV2 to TRBJ1-6, with 11 nucleotides matching TRBD1. V was pared by 4 bases and J by 10 bases, with 6 bases of the junction left unmatched. Germline assignment: CDR1 SNHLY and CDR2 FYNNEI. The CDR3 consists of 15 residues. The chain's CDR3 is CASSGTGGLGSPLHF. The DNA for the CDR3 is TGTGCCAGCAGTGGGACAGGGGGCTTGGGATCACCCCTCCACTTT.

The chain is built from TRBV6-1 and TRBJ2-1; 11 bases line up with TRBD2. Trimming took 2 bases from V and 0 from J; bases not matched to a gene: 0. Germline V gene lookup returns CDR1 MNHNS and CDR2 SASEGT. This CDR3 comprises 16 residues. In DNA form, the CDR3 reads TGTGCCAGCAGTGAACTAGCGGGAGGCTCCTACAATGAGCAGTTCTTC. Translated, it gives CASSELAGGSYNEQFF.

This chain links TRBV7-2 with TRBJ2-4; TRBD1 aligns across 9 bases. CDR3 size: 15 residues. Germline V gene sequence: CDR1 SGHTA, CDR2 FQGNSA. Unmatched junction bases numbered 8, after V lost 4 bases and J lost 7 bases. This chain's CDR3 is CASSSQQGAGNIQYF. The CDR3 region has the DNA TGTGCCAGCAGCTCCCAACAGGGGGCTGGCAACATTCAGTACTTC.